These T cell receptor beta chains were read from a single sample in a study of T cell responses to AZD1222 COVID-19 vaccine. Sequencing used immunoSEQ multiplex PCR; TCRdb keeps in-frame clones, though not all of them. This sample has under 70,000 clones, with 76% found just once. Sequencing was performed on peripheral blood, taken on day 0 of AZD1222 vaccination. These receptors were collected from an adult in good health. Each CDR3 is given with its conserved first and last residue. The D gene is left open where the match is weak. Clone size is shown for a subset of rows, as once, few, many or a class of expanded clone.

>TRBD1|TRBJ2-6|NA|TRBV28
TGTGCCAGCAGTTCGCCCGGGACAGGGGGTAAAAGTGGGGCCAACGTCCTGACTTTC
CASSSPGTGGKSGANVLTF
>NA|TRBJ2-1|NA|TRBV4-1
TGCGCCAGCAGCCAAGATAGGGCGGGGTTCAATGAGCAGTTCTTC
CASSQDRAGFNEQFF
>NA|TRBJ1-1|once|TRBV29-1
TGCAGCGTTGAGAGACTCGGGGACCCTGAAGCTTTCTTT
CSVERLGDPEAFF
>TRBD2|TRBJ2-1|NA|TRBV29-1
TGCAGCTCCTTAGGGACTAGCGGGGGGAATGAGCAGTTCTTC
CSSLGTSGGNEQFF
>NA|TRBJ1-6|NA|TRBV30
TGTGCCTGGAGAATCAGGGATAGGAATTCACCCCTCCACTTT
CAWRIRDRNSPLHF
>TRBD1|TRBJ2-7|NA|TRBV5-5
TGTGCCAGCAGCCGAGGGGACAGTTCCTACGAGCAGTACTTC
CASSRGDSSYEQYF
>NA|TRBJ2-4|few|TRBV15
TGTGCCACCAGCAGAGGGACAACCCAAGCCAAAAACATTCAGTACTTC
CATSRGTTQAKNIQYF
>NA|TRBJ2-6|NA|TRBV18
TGTGCCAGCTCACCCGACAAATCTGGGGCCAACGTCCTGACTTTC
CASSPDKSGANVLTF
>TRBD2|TRBJ2-5|NA|TRBV7-2
TGTGCCAGCAGCTTATTCCCTAGCGGGGGGTCCGGAGGAGAGACCCAGTACTTC
CASSLFPSGGSGGETQYF
>NA|TRBJ1-2|NA|TRBV7-2
TGTGCCAGCAGCTTAAATACTAACTATGGCTACACCTTC
CASSLNTNYGYTF
>NA|TRBJ1-2|few|TRBV24-1
TGTGCCACCAGTCCAGGGTCGCGTTATGGCTACACCTTC
CATSPGSRYGYTF
>NA|TRBJ1-3|NA|TRBV29-1
TGCAGCGTTGGAACACGCTCTGGAAACACCATATATTTT
CSVGTRSGNTIYF
>NA|TRBJ2-5|NA|TRBV6-2/TRBV6-3
TGTGCCAGCAGTTACTCATTGTCGGCCCAGTACTTC
CASSYSLSAQYF
>TRBD2|TRBJ2-7|NA|TRBV28
TGTGCCAGCAGACCTAGCGGGAAGTCAGGGCGAGACGAGCAGTACTTC
CASRPSGKSGRDEQYF
>NA|TRBJ2-1|NA|TRBV7-2
TGTGCCAGCAGCTTAGGTCGGGAAAGTGAGCAGTTCTTC
CASSLGRESEQFF
>NA|TRBJ1-3|NA|TRBV11-2
TGTGCCAGCGGAGGAGGGCCTGGAAACACCATATATTTT
CASGGGPGNTIYF
>NA|TRBJ2-3|NA|TRBV29-1
TGCAGCGCTAGCGGCACAGATACGCAGTATTTT
CSASGTDTQYF
>NA|TRBJ1-2|NA|TRBV4-3
TGCGCCAGCAGCCAAGATGCGAACCCCTTGGGCTACACCTTC
CASSQDANPLGYTF
>NA|TRBJ2-1|NA|TRBV18
TGTGCCAGCTCTCGTGAGGATGTCTCCTACAATGAGCAGTTCTTC
CASSREDVSYNEQFF
>NA|TRBJ2-7|NA|TRBV29-1
TGCAGCGTTGAAGAGTCCTACGAGCAGTACTTC
CSVEESYEQYF
>NA|TRBJ1-3|NA|TRBV6-1
TGTGCCAGCAGTGAACAAGTATTCGGCGGAAACTCTGGAAACACCATATATTTT
CASSEQVFGGNSGNTIYF
>NA|TRBJ1-4|few|TRBV19
TGTGCCAGTAGTCCCGGTGTTCGATACAATGAAAAACTGTTTTTT
CASSPGVRYNEKLFF
>NA|TRBJ2-5|NA|TRBV28
TGTGCCAGCAGTTTCCCAGGGACCCCAGAGACCCAGTACTTC
CASSFPGTPETQYF
>NA|TRBJ1-2|NA|TRBV9
TGTGCCAGCAGCGTAGTTCCAACTACAGTGAACTATGGCTACACCTTC
CASSVVPTTVNYGYTF
>TRBD1|TRBJ1-1|few|TRBV2
TGTGCCAGCACTGGGACAGCGAACACTGAAGCTTTCTTT
CASTGTANTEAFF